Each of the 2 T cell receptor beta chains below was sequenced from the same sample in a study of CD8 T cells in ankylosing spondylitis. The antigens of these receptors remain unknown. TCRdb re-called the 5' RACE reads with MiXCR, one entry per CDR3 protein. Counted here are around 540,000 distinct CDR3 sequences, approximately 11% occurring once; the ten biggest clones make up 6.5% to 7%. Study results and caveats: The study identified a TCR beta motif of several highly homologous variants that appeared characteristic of ankylosing spondylitis blood.

Sequences were obtained from blood, either unsorted or a sorted T cell fraction (not recorded which). The receptors were sampled from a male donor with ankylosing spondylitis.

This clonotype has more than one count but fewer than ten. This chain uses TRBV2 with TRBJ1-1, with D possibly TRBD1 on 6 matching bases. Germline values: CDR1 SNHLY, CDR2 FYNNEI. The V gene lost 7 bases and the J gene lost 0 bases, with 12 bases spanning the gap. The length of the CDR3 is 14 residues. In DNA, the CDR3 is TGTGCCAGCATCCTACAGGGCATGAACACTGAAGCTTTCTTT. Translated: CASILQGMNTEAFF.

The rearrangement links TRBV4-1 to TRBJ1-2, with 7 bases that match TRBD1. Germline V gene lookup returns CDR1 MGHRA and CDR2 YSYEKL. The length of the CDR3 is 15 residues. V trimming: 2 bases; J trimming: 7 bases; junction bases outside the gene matches: 10. CDR3 sequence (DNA): TGCGCCAGCAGCCAAAGACAGGGCGCCTCGGGTGGCTACACCTTC. Encoded protein: CASSQRQGASGGYTF.